This T cell receptor (beta chain) was documented in a study of identical twins. V lost 8 bases to trimming and J lost 9 bases; unmatched junction nucleotides: 12. CDR3 length equals 15 residues. Germline V lookup: CDR1 MNHNS, CDR2 SASEGT. Whole-study findings and limits: A partial confounding effect on zero-insertion analyses could come from invariant MAIT and iNKT cells.

Regarding this clonotype: Antigen specificity is unknown.

TCRdb passed the 5' RACE reads through MiXCR, listing each CDR3 protein once. The data show approximately 530,000 distinct CDR3 sequences, about 22% seen once. The sample also formed part of further work on yellow fever vaccine responses in identical twins. This second study notes: The authors reported partly convergent, partly personalized vaccine responses in identical twins.

The material sequenced was CD4+ T cells sorted from blood. J is TRBJ2-2 and V is TRBV6-1; TRBD1 matches at 10 bases. This TCR was sampled from a woman aged 18-29 years in good health. The CDR3 DNA is TGTGCCAGCGCCGGGACAGGGGATCCTTTACGGGAGCTGTTTTTT. Its protein is CASAGTGDPLRELFF.